This TCR beta chain comes out of a study of blood T cell repertoires in COVID-19. All enrollees were about 18 to 89 years old and from roughly 26 US areas. No more than 2 weeks before study entry, exposed participants had met a case of COVID-19. The protocol was immunoSEQ multiplex PCR, while the TCRdb copy is restricted to in-frame clones and leaves out a portion. The sample records roughly 240,000 clones, about 80% being singletons. Sequenced sample: PBMCs or T cells enriched from blood (not recorded which). The TCR was taken from a woman aged 35 to 49 who had been exposed to COVID-19.

CDR3 sequence: CATSDLVLAGTDTQYF. In DNA form, the CDR3 reads TGTGCCACCAGTGATTTAGTGCTGGCGGGAACAGATACGCAGTATTTT. The gene calls are TRBV24-1 and TRBJ2-3, with a tentative D call TRBD2 (6 bases). V lost 1 base to trimming and J lost 3 bases, with 13 bases between them. From germline, CDR1 is KGHDR and CDR2 SFDVKD. The CDR3 extends over 16 amino acids.